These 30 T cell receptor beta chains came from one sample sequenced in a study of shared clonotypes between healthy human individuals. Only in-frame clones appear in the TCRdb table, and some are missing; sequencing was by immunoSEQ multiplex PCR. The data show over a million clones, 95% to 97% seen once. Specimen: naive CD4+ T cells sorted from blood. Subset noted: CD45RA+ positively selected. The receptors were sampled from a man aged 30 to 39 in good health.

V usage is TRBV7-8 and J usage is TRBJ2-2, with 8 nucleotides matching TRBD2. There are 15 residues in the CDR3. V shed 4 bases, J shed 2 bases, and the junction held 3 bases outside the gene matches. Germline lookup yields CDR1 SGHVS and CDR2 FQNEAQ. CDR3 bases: TGTGCCAGCAGCTCTTTAGCGGGAAACACCGGGGAGCTGTTTTTT. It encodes CASSSLAGNTGELFF.

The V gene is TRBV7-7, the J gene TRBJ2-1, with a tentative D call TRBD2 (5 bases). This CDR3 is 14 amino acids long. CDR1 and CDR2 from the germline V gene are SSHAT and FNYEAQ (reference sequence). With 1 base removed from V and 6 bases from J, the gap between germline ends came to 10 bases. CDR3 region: CASSLGASSNEQFF. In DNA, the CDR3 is TGTGCCAGCAGCTTAGGGGCTAGCAGCAATGAGCAGTTCTTC.

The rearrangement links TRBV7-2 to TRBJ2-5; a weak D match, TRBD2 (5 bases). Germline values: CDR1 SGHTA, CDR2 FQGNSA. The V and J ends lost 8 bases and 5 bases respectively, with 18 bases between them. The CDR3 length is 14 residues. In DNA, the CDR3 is TGTGCCAGCTCCCTTATATCCGGGGTGGAGACCCAGTACTTC. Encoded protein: CASSLISGVETQYF.

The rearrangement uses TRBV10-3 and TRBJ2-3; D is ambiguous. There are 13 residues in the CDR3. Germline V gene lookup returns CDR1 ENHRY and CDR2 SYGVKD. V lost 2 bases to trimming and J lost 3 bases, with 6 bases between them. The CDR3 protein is CAISESRTDTQYF. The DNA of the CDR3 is TGTGCCATCAGTGAGAGTAGAACAGATACGCAGTATTTT.

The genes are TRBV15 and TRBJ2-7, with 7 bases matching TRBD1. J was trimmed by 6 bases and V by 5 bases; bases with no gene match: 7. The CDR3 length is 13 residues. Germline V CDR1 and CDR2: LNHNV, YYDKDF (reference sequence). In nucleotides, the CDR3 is TGTGCCACCAGCCAAGGACAGGTCGTCGAGCAGTACTTC. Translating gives CATSQGQVVEQYF. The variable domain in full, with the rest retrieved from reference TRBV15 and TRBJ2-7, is DAMVIQNPRYQVTQFGKPVTLSCSQTLNHNVMYWYQQKSSQAPKLLFHYYDKDFNNEADTPDNFQSRRPNTSFCFLDIRSPGLGDTAMYLCATSQGQVVEQYFGPGTRLTVT.

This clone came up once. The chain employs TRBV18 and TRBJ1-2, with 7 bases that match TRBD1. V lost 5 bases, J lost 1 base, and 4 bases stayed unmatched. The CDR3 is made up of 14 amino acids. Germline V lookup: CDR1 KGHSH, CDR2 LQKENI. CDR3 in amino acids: CASSSTGFNYGYTF. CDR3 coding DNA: TGTGCCAGCTCATCGACAGGGTTTAACTATGGCTACACCTTC. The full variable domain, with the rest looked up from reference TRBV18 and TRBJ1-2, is NAGVMQNPRHLVRRRGQEARLRCSPMKGHSHVYWYRQLPEEGLKFMVYLQKENIIDESGMPKERFSAEFPKEGPSILRIQQVVRGDSAAYFCASSSTGFNYGYTFGSGTRLTVV.

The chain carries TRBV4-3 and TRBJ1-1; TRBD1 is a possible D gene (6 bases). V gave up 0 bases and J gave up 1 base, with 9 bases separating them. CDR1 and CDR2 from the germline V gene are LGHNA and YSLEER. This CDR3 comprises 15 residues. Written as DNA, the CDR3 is TGCGCCAGCAGCCAAGAAACAGGGTGGAACACTGAAGCTTTCTTT. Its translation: CASSQETGWNTEAFF.

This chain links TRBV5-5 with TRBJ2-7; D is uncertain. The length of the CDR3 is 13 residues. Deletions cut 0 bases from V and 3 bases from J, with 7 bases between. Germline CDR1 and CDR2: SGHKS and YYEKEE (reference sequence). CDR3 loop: CASSLGSFYEQYF. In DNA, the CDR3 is TGTGCCAGCAGCTTGGGTAGCTTCTACGAGCAGTACTTC.

The CDR3 protein is CASSPLLQETQYF. For the CDR3, the DNA is TGTGCCAGCAGCCCGTTGCTCCAAGAGACCCAGTACTTC. V usage is TRBV11-2 and J usage is TRBJ2-5; no definite D call. Trimming left V 5 bases short and J 1 base short, with 8 bases between. Per germline, CDR1 SGHAT and CDR2 FQNNGV. The CDR3 spans 13 residues.

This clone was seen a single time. CDR3 loop: CASSRGQSYGYTF. CDR3 nucleotides: TGCGCCAGCAGCCGAGGACAGAGCTATGGCTACACCTTC. The chain uses TRBV5-1 and TRBJ1-2; TRBD1 is a possible D gene (6 bases). Germline assignment: CDR1 SGHRS and CDR2 YFSETQ. Trimming took off 4 bases at V and 4 bases at J, with 11 bases between the two ends. The CDR3 totals 13 residues.

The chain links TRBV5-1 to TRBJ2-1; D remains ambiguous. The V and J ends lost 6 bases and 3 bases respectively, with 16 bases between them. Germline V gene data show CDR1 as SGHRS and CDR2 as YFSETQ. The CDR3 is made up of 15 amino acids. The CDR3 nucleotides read TGCGCCAGCAATCCGGGTGACCTGATCTACAATGAGCAGTTCTTC. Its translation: CASNPGDLIYNEQFF.

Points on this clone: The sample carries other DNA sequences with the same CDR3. In DNA form, the CDR3 reads TGTGCCAGCAGCGCCTCCGGGACTCCCTACAATGAGCAGTTCTTC. It encodes CASSASGTPYNEQFF. V usage is TRBV9 and J usage is TRBJ2-1; D may be TRBD2 (6 bases). The CDR3 runs 15 residues. V shed 3 bases and J shed 2 bases, with 12 bases lying between them. CDR1 is SGDLS and CDR2 is YYNGEE in the germline V gene.

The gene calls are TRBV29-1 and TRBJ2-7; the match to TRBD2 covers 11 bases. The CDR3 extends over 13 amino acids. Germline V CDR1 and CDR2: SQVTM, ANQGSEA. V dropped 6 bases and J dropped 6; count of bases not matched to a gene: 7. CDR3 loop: CSVRRLAGGEQYF. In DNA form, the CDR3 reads TGCAGCGTCCGCCGCCTAGCGGGAGGCGAGCAGTACTTC.

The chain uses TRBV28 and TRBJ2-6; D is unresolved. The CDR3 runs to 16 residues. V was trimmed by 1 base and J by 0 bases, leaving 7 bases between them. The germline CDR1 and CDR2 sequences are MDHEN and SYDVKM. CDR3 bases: TGTGCCAGCAGTTTATATTTCGGCTCTGGGGCCAACGTCCTGACTTTC. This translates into CASSLYFGSGANVLTF. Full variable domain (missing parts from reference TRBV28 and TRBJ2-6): DVKVTQSSRYLVKRTGEKVFLECVQDMDHENMFWYRQDPGLGLRLIYFSYDVKMKEKGDIPEGYSVSREKKERFSLILESASTNQTSMYLCASSLYFGSGANVLTFGAGSRLTVL.

The CDR3 nucleotides are TGTGCCAGTAGTATCCGTGCAACTAATGAAAAACTGTTTTTT. Amino acids: CASSIRATNEKLFF. This chain uses TRBV19 with TRBJ1-4; no firm D call. The CDR3 loop spans 14 amino acids. Germline-derived CDR1 and CDR2 are LNHDA and SQIVND (reference sequence). Trimming took 3 bases from V and 0 from J, leaving 5 bases between them.

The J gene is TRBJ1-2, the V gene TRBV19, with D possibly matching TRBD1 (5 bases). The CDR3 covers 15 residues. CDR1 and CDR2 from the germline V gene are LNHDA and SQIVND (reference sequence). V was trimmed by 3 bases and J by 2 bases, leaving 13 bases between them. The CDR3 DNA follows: TGTGCCAGTAGTATCGCGGGGGGAGAAAACTATGGCTACACCTTC. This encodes CASSIAGGENYGYTF.

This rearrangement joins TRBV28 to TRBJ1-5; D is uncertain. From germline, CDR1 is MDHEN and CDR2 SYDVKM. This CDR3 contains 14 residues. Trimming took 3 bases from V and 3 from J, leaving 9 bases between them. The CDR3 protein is CASSFNGFNQPQHF. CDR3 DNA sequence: TGTGCCAGCAGTTTCAACGGTTTCAATCAGCCCCAGCATTTT.

The CDR3 nucleotides read TGCAGCGTTGGTACGGGTGGGGGGAATCAGGAGACCCAGTACTTC. The encoded protein is CSVGTGGGNQETQYF. The V call is TRBV29-1, the J call TRBJ2-5; weak D call: TRBD2 (6 bases). CDR3 size: 15 residues. V was pared by 4 bases and J by 5 bases, with 20 bases between. Germline V CDR1 and CDR2: SQVTM, ANQGSEA.

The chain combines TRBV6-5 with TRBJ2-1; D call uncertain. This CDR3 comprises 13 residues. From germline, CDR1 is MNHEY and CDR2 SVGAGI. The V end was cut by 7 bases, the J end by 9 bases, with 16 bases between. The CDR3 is CASKRQLGSEQFF. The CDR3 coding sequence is TGTGCCAGCAAACGTCAACTCGGCAGTGAGCAGTTCTTC.

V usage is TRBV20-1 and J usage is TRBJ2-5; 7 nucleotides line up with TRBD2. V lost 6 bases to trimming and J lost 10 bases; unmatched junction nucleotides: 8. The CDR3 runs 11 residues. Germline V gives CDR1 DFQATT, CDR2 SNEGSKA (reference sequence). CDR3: CSAGGKGNQYF. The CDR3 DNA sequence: TGCAGTGCGGGGGGGAAAGGGAACCAGTACTTC.

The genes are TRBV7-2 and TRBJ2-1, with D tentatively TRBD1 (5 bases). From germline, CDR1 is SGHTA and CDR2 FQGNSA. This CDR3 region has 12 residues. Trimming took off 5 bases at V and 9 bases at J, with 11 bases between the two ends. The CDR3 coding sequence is TGTGCCAGCAGCACTGACAGAGGTGAGCAGTTCTTC. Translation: CASSTDRGEQFF.

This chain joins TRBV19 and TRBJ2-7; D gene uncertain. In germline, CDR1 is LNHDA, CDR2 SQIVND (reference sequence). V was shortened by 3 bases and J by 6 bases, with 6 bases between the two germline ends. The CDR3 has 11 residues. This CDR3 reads CASSMAAEQYF. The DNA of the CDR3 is TGTGCCAGTAGTATGGCAGCCGAGCAGTACTTC.

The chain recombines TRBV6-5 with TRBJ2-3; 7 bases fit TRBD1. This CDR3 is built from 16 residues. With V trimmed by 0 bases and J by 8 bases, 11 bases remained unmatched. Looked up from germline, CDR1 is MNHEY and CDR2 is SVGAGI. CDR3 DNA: TGTGCCAGCAGTTACTCGAGGGACAGTCATCCGGTTACGCAGTATTTT. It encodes CASSYSRDSHPVTQYF.

The CDR3 loop is CASSFSGGKDTDTQYF. In DNA form, the CDR3 reads TGTGCCAGCAGCTTTTCTGGGGGGAAGGACACAGATACGCAGTATTTT. The chain joins TRBV11-2 to TRBJ2-3; possibly TRBD2 for D (6 bases). V was clipped by 3 bases and J by 2 bases, with 15 bases between them. The CDR3 length is 16 residues. The germline gives CDR1 SGHAT, CDR2 FQNNGV.

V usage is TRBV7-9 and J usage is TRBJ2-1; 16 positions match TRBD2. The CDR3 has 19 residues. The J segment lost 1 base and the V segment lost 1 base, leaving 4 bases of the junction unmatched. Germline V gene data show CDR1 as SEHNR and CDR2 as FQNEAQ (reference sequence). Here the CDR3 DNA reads TGTGCCAGCAGCTTAGGGGGACTAGCGGGAGGGGAATCCTACAATGAGCAGTTCTTC. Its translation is CASSLGGLAGGESYNEQFF.

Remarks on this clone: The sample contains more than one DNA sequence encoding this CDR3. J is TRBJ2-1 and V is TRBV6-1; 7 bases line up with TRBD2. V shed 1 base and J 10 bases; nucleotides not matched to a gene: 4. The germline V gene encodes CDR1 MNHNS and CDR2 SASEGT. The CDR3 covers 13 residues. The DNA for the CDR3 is TGTGCCAGCAGTGAAGATGGACTAGTCGAGCAGTTCTTC. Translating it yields CASSEDGLVEQFF.

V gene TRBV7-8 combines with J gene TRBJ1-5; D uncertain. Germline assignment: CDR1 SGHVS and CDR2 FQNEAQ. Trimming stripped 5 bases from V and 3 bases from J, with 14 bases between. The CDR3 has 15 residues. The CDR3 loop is CASSLDPTNNQPQHF. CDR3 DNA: TGTGCCAGCAGCCTGGACCCTACCAACAATCAGCCCCAGCATTTT. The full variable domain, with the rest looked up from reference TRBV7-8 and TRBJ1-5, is GAGVSQSPRYKVAKRGQDVALRCDPISGHVSLFWYQQALGQGPEFLTYFQNEAQLDKSGLPSDRFFAERPEGSVSTLKIQRTQQEDSAVYLCASSLDPTNNQPQHFGDGTRLSIL.

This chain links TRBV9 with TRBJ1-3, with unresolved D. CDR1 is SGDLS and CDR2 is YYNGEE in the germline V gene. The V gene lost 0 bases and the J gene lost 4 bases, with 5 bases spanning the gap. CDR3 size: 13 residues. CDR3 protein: CASSVVVGNTIYF. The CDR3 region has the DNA TGTGCCAGCAGCGTAGTCGTCGGAAACACCATATATTTT.

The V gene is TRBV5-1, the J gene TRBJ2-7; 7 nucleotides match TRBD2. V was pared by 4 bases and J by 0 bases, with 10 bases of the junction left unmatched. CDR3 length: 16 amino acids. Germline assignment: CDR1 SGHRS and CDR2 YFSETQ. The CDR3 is CASSPSLAGASYEQYF. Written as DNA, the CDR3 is TGCGCCAGCAGCCCGTCTTTGGCGGGAGCCTCCTACGAGCAGTACTTC.

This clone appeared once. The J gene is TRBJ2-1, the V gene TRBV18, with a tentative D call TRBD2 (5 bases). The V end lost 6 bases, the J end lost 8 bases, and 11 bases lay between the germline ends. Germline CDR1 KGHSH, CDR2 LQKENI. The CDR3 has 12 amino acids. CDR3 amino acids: CASSSGLYEQFF. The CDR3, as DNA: TGTGCCAGCTCCTCAGGACTCTATGAGCAGTTCTTC.